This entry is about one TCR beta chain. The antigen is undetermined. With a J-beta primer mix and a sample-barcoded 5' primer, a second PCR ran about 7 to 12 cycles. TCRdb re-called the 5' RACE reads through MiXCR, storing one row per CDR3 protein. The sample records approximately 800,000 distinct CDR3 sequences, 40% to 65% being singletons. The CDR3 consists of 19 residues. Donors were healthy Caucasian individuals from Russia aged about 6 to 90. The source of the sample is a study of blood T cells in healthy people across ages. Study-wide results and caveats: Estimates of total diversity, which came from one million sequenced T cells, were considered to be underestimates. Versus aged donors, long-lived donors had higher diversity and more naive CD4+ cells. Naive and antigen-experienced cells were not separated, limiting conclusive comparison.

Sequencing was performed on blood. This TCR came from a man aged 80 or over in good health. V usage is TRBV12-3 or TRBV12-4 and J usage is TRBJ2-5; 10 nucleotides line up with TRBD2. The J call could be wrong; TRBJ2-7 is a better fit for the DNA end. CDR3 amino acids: CASSPENPWASGSRHEQYF. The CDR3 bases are TGTGCCAGCAGCCCGGAAAACCCCTGGGCTAGCGGGAGTCGCCACGAGCAGTACTTC.